This TCR beta chain derives from a study of blood T cell repertoires in COVID-19. Background on the study: Both acute and convalescent COVID-19 samples were obtained from the United States, Italy and Spain. PBMCs, B-cell-depleted T cells, or T cells provided the cDNA or gDNA that made up the material.

This CDR3 comprises 17 residues. The V gene end was trimmed by 4 bases and the J gene end by 5 bases; junction bases not matched to a gene: 8. Germline CDR1 reads LGHNA; CDR2 reads YNFKEQ. Produced via immunoSEQ multiplex PCR; TCRdb's table is partial and in-frame only. The top ten clones hold about 1.5% of a sample with about 140,000 clones, about 90% of them seen once. Source material: peripheral blood. The receptor was derived from a woman between 50 and 59 years old with acute or convalescent COVID-19. J is TRBJ2-1 and V is TRBV4-2; 13 nucleotides line up with TRBD2. The CDR3 DNA follows: TGTGCCAGCAGCCGGACTAGCGGGGGTACCGGGAACAATGAGCAGTTCTTC. This encodes CASSRTSGGTGNNEQFF.